Shown below are 22 T cell receptor beta chains from a single sample sequenced in a study of blood T cell repertoires in COVID-19. Assay used: immunoSEQ multiplex PCR; TCRdb lists only in-frame clones, some missing. The sample yields around 160,000 clones, approximately 87% seen once. Sequencing was performed on peripheral blood. Receptors originate from a woman in her 70s with COVID-19, enrolled during active disease.

The chain recombines TRBV2 with TRBJ1-1; 10 positions agree with TRBD1. Germline V CDR1 and CDR2: SNHLY, FYNNEI. V trimming: 7 bases; J trimming: 7 bases; junction bases outside the gene matches: 6. This CDR3 region has 13 residues. Here the CDR3 reads CASTRTGGDEAFF. The CDR3 DNA reads as TGTGCCAGCACCCGGACAGGGGGGGATGAAGCTTTCTTT.

The J gene is TRBJ1-6, the V gene TRBV28; 7 bases line up with TRBD1. V gave up 3 bases and J gave up 7 bases; unmatched junction bases: 3. The CDR3 has 14 residues. Per the germline V gene, CDR1 is MDHEN and CDR2 is SYDVKM. Here the CDR3 DNA reads TGTGCCAGCAGTTTGGACAGGCCGAATTCACCCCTCCACTTT. Residues: CASSLDRPNSPLHF.

J is TRBJ1-6 and V is TRBV5-6; 10 bases line up with TRBD1. Germline CDR1 and CDR2: SGHDT and YYEEEE. The ends lost 2 bases at V and 9 bases at J; junction bases unmatched: 2. The CDR3 runs to 14 residues. The CDR3 DNA sequence: TGTGCCAGCAGCTTCTGGGACAGGGGTTCACCCCTCCACTTT. Amino acid sequence: CASSFWDRGSPLHF. Combining the CDR3 with reference TRBV5-6 and TRBJ1-6 gives the whole variable domain DAGVTQSPTHLIKTRGQQVTLRCSPKSGHDTVSWYQQALGQGPQFIFQYYEEEERQRGNFPDRFSGHQFPNYSSELNVNALLLGDSALYLCASSFWDRGSPLHFGNGTRLTVT.

This chain connects TRBV6-5 to TRBJ2-1; D uncertain. V was trimmed by 0 bases and J by 0 bases, leaving 9 bases between them. Germline loops: CDR1 MNHEY, CDR2 SVGAGI. The CDR3 contains 16 residues. The CDR3 nucleotides are TGTGCCAGCAGTTACTCTTCCGGTAGCTCCTACAATGAGCAGTTCTTC. This gives the protein CASSYSSGSSYNEQFF.

A single count supports this clone. The rearrangement links TRBV11-2 to TRBJ1-6; no clear D gene. V was cut by 3 bases and J by 4 bases, with 7 bases left in between. In germline, CDR1 is SGHAT, CDR2 FQNNGV. The CDR3 contains 14 residues. CDR3 amino acids: CASSLKEYNSPLHF. The CDR3 bases are TGTGCCAGCAGCTTGAAGGAGTATAATTCACCCCTCCACTTT.

The chain has TRBV28 and TRBJ2-6; the match to TRBD1 covers 10 bases. The CDR3 loop spans 18 amino acids. Germline V lookup: CDR1 MDHEN, CDR2 SYDVKM. With 2 bases clipped from V and 8 bases from J, the junction kept 12 bases outside the gene matches. The CDR3 DNA sequence: TGTGCCAGCAGTTTAATGGGACAGGGGCCCAGAGTTTCCAACGTCCTGACTTTC. The encoded protein is CASSLMGQGPRVSNVLTF.

The V call is TRBV5-5, the J call TRBJ2-7, with TRBD1 matching over 8 bases. Trimming cost V 3 bases and J 0 bases; bases outside gene matches: 2. Germline CDR1 and CDR2: SGHKS and YYEKEE (reference sequence). The CDR3 extends over 14 amino acids. This chain's CDR3 is CASSYQGASYEQYF. CDR3 bases: TGTGCCAGCAGCTACCAGGGGGCCTCCTACGAGCAGTACTTC. The variable domain in full, completed from reference TRBV5-5 and TRBJ2-7, reads DAGVTQSPTHLIKTRGQQVTLRCSPISGHKSVSWYQQVLGQGPQFIFQYYEKEERGRGNFPDRFSARQFPNYSSELNVNALLLGDSALYLCASSYQGASYEQYFGPGTRLTVT.

This rearrangement joins TRBV6-6 to TRBJ1-4; TRBD1 might be the D (5 bases). The germline gives CDR1 MNHNY, CDR2 SVGAGI (reference sequence). The CDR3 is 15 amino acids. Trimming cost V 6 bases and J 4 bases, with 15 bases left between them. The CDR3 loop is CASSPRAFINEKLFF. CDR3 nucleotide sequence: TGTGCCAGCAGCCCCAGGGCCTTCATTAATGAAAAACTGTTTTTT.

This clone has a single count. The rearrangement uses TRBV30 and TRBJ2-3, with a possible D match to TRBD1 (6 bases). The CDR3 is 14 amino acids. V lost 4 bases to trimming and J lost 6 bases, with 17 bases between them. CDR1 is GTSNPN and CDR2 is SVGIG in the germline V gene (reference sequence). Here the CDR3 reads CAWKADRQADTQYF. The CDR3 DNA sequence: TGTGCCTGGAAGGCAGACCGACAGGCGGATACGCAGTATTTT.

This clone was found once. The gene calls are TRBV29-1 and TRBJ2-5; 10 bases agree with TRBD2. The junction had 7 bases not matched to a gene; V was cut back by 6 bases and J by 3 bases. Germline values: CDR1 SQVTM, CDR2 ANQGSEA. The CDR3 has 14 residues. This chain's CDR3 is CSVAPSGGEETQYF. The CDR3 DNA sequence: TGCAGCGTGGCCCCTAGCGGGGGAGAAGAGACCCAGTACTTC.

This rearrangement joins TRBV10-3 to TRBJ2-5; tentatively, D is TRBD1 (6 bases). CDR3 length equals 16 residues. Trimming pared 6 bases from V and 4 bases from J, leaving 21 bases between. Germline V gene sequence: CDR1 ENHRY, CDR2 SYGVKD. The CDR3 DNA is TGTGCCATCAGAGAGGGTTTGGGGGCGAGGGGAGAGACCCAGTACTTC. Its translation is CAIREGLGARGETQYF.

This clone was counted a single time. This chain joins TRBV28 and TRBJ2-7; a weak D match, TRBD2 (6 bases). The CDR3 runs 12 residues. In germline, CDR1 is MDHEN, CDR2 SYDVKM. The germline V and J ends were trimmed by 6 bases and 3 bases, with 9 bases remaining between them. CDR3: CASSWGDYEQYF. The CDR3 region has the DNA TGTGCCAGCAGCTGGGGGGACTACGAGCAGTACTTC.

The DNA for the CDR3 is TGTGCCAGCCGGGACAGCGAAGCTTTCTTT. This gives the protein CASRDSEAFF. The V gene is TRBV28, the J gene TRBJ1-1, with 7 bases fitting TRBD1. There are 10 residues in the CDR3. From germline, CDR1 is MDHEN and CDR2 SYDVKM. The V segment lost 8 bases and the J segment 8 bases; nucleotides outside the gene matches: 2.

This clone has only a few counts. As DNA, the CDR3 is TGTGCCAGCAACAAATTGGGAGGGGGCAATCAGCCCCAGCATTTT. Amino acid sequence: CASNKLGGGNQPQHF. The chain couples TRBV7-2 to TRBJ1-5, with D perhaps TRBD1 (5 bases). This CDR3 has 15 amino acids. Germline V lookup: CDR1 SGHTA, CDR2 FQGNSA. V dropped 7 bases and J dropped 2 bases, with 15 bases sitting between them.

The genes are TRBV7-9 and TRBJ1-3; the D is unclear. The CDR3 covers 13 residues. Germline V gene lookup returns CDR1 SEHNR and CDR2 FQNEAQ (reference sequence). Trimming stripped 3 bases from V and 4 bases from J, with 7 bases between. CDR3 DNA: TGTGCCAGCAGCTTGACTGTAGGAAACACCATATATTTT. This gives the protein CASSLTVGNTIYF.

V is TRBV27 and J is TRBJ2-3, with TRBD1 identical over 9 bases. The CDR3 has 18 residues. Germline CDR1 and CDR2: MNHEY and SMNVEV (reference sequence). V lost 1 base and J lost 0; bases outside the gene matches: 8. The CDR3 DNA reads as TGTGCCAGCAGTTTATTTGGGACAGGGAGTAGTAGCACAGATACGCAGTATTTT. Residues: CASSLFGTGSSSTDTQYF.

The chain has TRBV30 and TRBJ1-1; D is possibly TRBD1 (5 bases). CDR1 and CDR2 (germline): GTSNPN, SVGIG (reference sequence). This CDR3 is built from 15 residues. Trimming pared 4 bases from V and 6 bases from J, leaving 21 bases between. CDR3 residues: CAWKGRDLRGSEAFF. CDR3 coding DNA: TGTGCCTGGAAAGGTCGGGACTTACGGGGCTCTGAAGCTTTCTTT.

This clone was observed once. The chain joins TRBV2 to TRBJ1-5; no reliable D call. V lost 2 bases and J 4 bases, leaving 9 bases between the germline ends. The CDR3 consists of 14 residues. CDR1 SNHLY and CDR2 FYNNEI come from the germline V gene. As DNA, the CDR3 is TGTGCCAGCAGTGAACAGACTTCTAATCAGCCCCAGCATTTT. It codes for CASSEQTSNQPQHF. Full variable domain (outside the CDR3, taken from reference TRBV2 and TRBJ1-5): EPEVTQTPSHQVTQMGQEVILRCVPISNHLYFYWYRQILGQKVEFLVSFYNNEISEKSEIFDDQFSVERPDGSNFTLKIRSTKLEDSAMYFCASSEQTSNQPQHFGDGTRLSIL.

In the case of this clone: Other nucleotide sequences in the sample specify the same CDR3. CDR3 region: CATSRDSRETQYF. DNA of the CDR3: TGTGCCACCAGCAGAGATTCGAGGGAGACCCAGTACTTC. The rearrangement uses TRBV15 and TRBJ2-5; D unclear. The CDR3 is 13 residues long. Germline V gene data show CDR1 as LNHNV and CDR2 as YYDKDF (reference sequence). Trimming pared 0 bases from V and 5 bases from J, leaving 7 bases between.

This clone has only a few counts. The J gene is TRBJ1-2, the V gene TRBV9, with D perhaps matching TRBD1 (6 bases). V gave up 4 bases and J gave up 7 bases, with 17 bases separating them. CDR3 length equals 14 residues. Germline CDR1 and CDR2: SGDLS and YYNGEE. CDR3 in amino acids: CASSLSRGASGYTF. The CDR3 nucleotides read TGTGCCAGCAGCCTTTCCCGGGGGGCGTCTGGCTACACCTTC. Using reference TRBV9 and TRBJ1-2 for the parts outside the CDR3, the full variable domain is DSGVTQTPKHLITATGQRVTLRCSPRSGDLSVYWYQQSLDQGLQFLIQYYNGEERAKGNILERFSAQQFPDLHSELNLSSLELGDSALYFCASSLSRGASGYTFGSGTRLTVV.

Notes on this clone: The junction departs from germline at one end; a sequencing error may be responsible. The V call is TRBV9, the J call TRBJ1-6; TRBD1 is a possible D gene (6 bases). Per germline, CDR1 SGDLS and CDR2 YYNGEE. The CDR3 runs 16 residues. DNA of the CDR3: TGTGCCAGCAGTGTAGTCCCGGACAGTTATAATTCACCCCTCCACTTT. Protein: CASSVVPDSYNSPLHF. Full variable domain (missing parts from reference TRBV9 and TRBJ1-6): DSGVTQTPKHLITATGQRVTLRCSPRSGDLSVYWYQQSLDQGLQFLIQYYNGEERAKGNILERFSAQQFPDLHSELNLSSLELGDSALYFCASSVVPDSYNSPLHFGNGTRLTVT.

Only one count was recorded for this clone. The rearrangement joins TRBV28 to TRBJ1-4, with TRBD1 matching over 7 bases. Germline V lookup: CDR1 MDHEN, CDR2 SYDVKM. This CDR3 spans 15 amino acids. The trim removed 6 bases at V and 4 bases at J, leaving 8 bases unmatched. CDR3 amino acids: CASRIPDRNNEKLFF. Here the CDR3 DNA reads TGTGCCAGCAGAATCCCGGACAGGAATAATGAAAAACTGTTTTTT.